This TCR beta chain comes out of a study of OX40 agonist ivuxolimab in advanced cancers. CDR3 length equals 17 residues. Germline loops: CDR1 SGHKS, CDR2 YYEKEE (reference sequence). V lost 3 bases, J lost 4 bases, and 15 bases stayed unmatched. Profiled with immunoSEQ multiplex PCR; TCRdb holds only in-frame clones, not every one. Of under 15,000 clones in the sample, around 70% are singletons; the top ten hold 35% to 50%. Sequenced here: CD4+ or CD8+ T cells sorted from blood, sampled in a trial of the OX40 agonist ivuxolimab. The chain is built from TRBV5-5 and TRBJ2-5, with 7 positions matching TRBD2. This sequence was found in an adult with an advanced solid tumor such as melanoma, head and neck, liver or kidney cancer. The CDR3 bases are TGTGCCAGCAGCTGGGGACTGGGCCGGGAGGTCCTAGAGACCCAGTACTTC. Translating it yields CASSWGLGREVLETQYF. The variable domain in full, with the rest retrieved from reference TRBV5-5 and TRBJ2-5, is DAGVTQSPTHLIKTRGQQVTLRCSPISGHKSVSWYQQVLGQGPQFIFQYYEKEERGRGNFPDRFSARQFPNYSSELNVNALLLGDSALYLCASSWGLGREVLETQYFGPGTRLLVL.